The 15 T cell receptor beta chains presented below share a single source sample, sequenced in a study of T cell changes during pregnancy in multiple sclerosis. Clones were sequenced by immunoSEQ multiplex PCR, and TCRdb holds only the in-frame ones, with some missing. The sample contains about 73,000 clones, just over 90% of which appear only once. Material: peripheral blood, obtained in the second trimester of pregnancy. These TCRs come from a female donor in good health, enrolled as a control in a pregnancy study.

The chain links TRBV7-9 to TRBJ2-1; 8 bases map to TRBD2. This CDR3 has 15 amino acids. CDR1 is SEHNR, CDR2 FQNEAQ, per germline (reference sequence). Unmatched junction bases numbered 7, after V lost 3 bases and J lost 6 bases. CDR3 protein: CASSFTAGAINEQFF. The CDR3 DNA is TGTGCCAGCAGCTTTACAGCGGGGGCGATCAATGAGCAGTTCTTC.

This chain uses TRBV16 with TRBJ2-5; possibly TRBD1 for D (5 bases). CDR1 and CDR2 (germline): KGHSY, FQNENV. This CDR3 is 14 amino acids long. The V end lost 0 bases, the J end lost 5 bases, and 10 bases lay between the germline ends. The CDR3 nucleotides read TGTGCCAGCAGCCAATCCGCAGGGCGGGAGACCCAGTACTTC. Protein product: CASSQSAGRETQYF.

The V and J genes are TRBV7-2 and TRBJ2-1, with 7 bases matching TRBD1. CDR3 length: 15 amino acids. Germline V lookup: CDR1 SGHTA, CDR2 FQGNSA. V lost 5 bases to trimming and J lost 2 bases; unmatched junction nucleotides: 6. CDR3 loop: CASSPDRMTYNEQFF. The CDR3 DNA reads TGTGCCAGCAGCCCGGACAGGATGACCTACAATGAGCAGTTCTTC.

A single count supports this clone. The V call is TRBV15, the J call TRBJ1-1; TRBD1 is a possible D gene (6 bases). The CDR3 covers 12 residues. Germline lookup yields CDR1 LNHNV and CDR2 YYDKDF (reference sequence). V was cut by 1 base and J by 10 bases, with 10 bases left in between. The CDR3 DNA is TGTGCCACCAGCAGAGCCGGACAGAGAGCTTTCTTT. The encoded protein is CATSRAGQRAFF.

The V call is TRBV11-2, the J call TRBJ1-2; tentatively, D is TRBD1 (5 bases). Trimming cost V 2 bases and J 4 bases, with 11 bases left between them. The CDR3 has 14 residues. Germline lookup yields CDR1 SGHAT and CDR2 FQNNGV. CDR3 region: CASSLSQGGYGYTF. The CDR3, as DNA: TGTGCCAGCAGCTTATCGCAGGGAGGCTATGGCTACACCTTC.

The CDR3 DNA reads as TGTGCCAGCAGCTTAGTCACGGGGGGGACTGAAAAACTGTTTTTT. Its protein product is CASSLVTGGTEKLFF. The chain recombines TRBV7-2 with TRBJ1-4; the D gene is possibly TRBD1 (5 bases). Trimming took off 1 base at V and 7 bases at J, with 13 bases between the two ends. CDR3 length equals 15 residues. Germline lookup yields CDR1 SGHTA and CDR2 FQGNSA.

The J gene is TRBJ1-5, the V gene TRBV6-6; the D gene is possibly TRBD1 (6 bases). Germline V gene data show CDR1 as MNHNY and CDR2 as SVGAGI (reference sequence). Trimming took 5 bases from V and 2 from J, leaving 10 bases between them. This CDR3 comprises 14 residues. Written as DNA, the CDR3 is TGTGCCAGCAGTCAACAGGGTGGCAATCAGCCCCAGCATTTT. The encoded protein is CASSQQGGNQPQHF.

The chain uses TRBV4-1 and TRBJ1-4; tentatively, D is TRBD1 (6 bases). Germline V gives CDR1 MGHRA, CDR2 YSYEKL. The CDR3 has 14 amino acids. Deletions cut 4 bases from V and 4 bases from J, with 10 bases between. The CDR3 protein is CASSPRDNNEKLFF. DNA of the CDR3: TGCGCCAGCAGCCCCCGGGACAATAATGAAAAACTGTTTTTT.

The chain uses TRBV4-3 and TRBJ1-1; 8 bases are shared with TRBD1. CDR3 length equals 14 residues. Germline V gives CDR1 LGHNA, CDR2 YSLEER. The V gene end was trimmed by 3 bases and the J gene end by 4 bases; junction bases not matched to a gene: 4. CDR3 loop: CASSHADRGTEAFF. DNA for the CDR3: TGCGCCAGCAGCCATGCTGACAGGGGCACTGAAGCTTTCTTT.

The chain combines TRBV9 with TRBJ2-7, with D possibly being TRBD2 (6 bases). Germline V CDR1 and CDR2: SGDLS, YYNGEE. The CDR3 is 15 residues long. Trimming left V 0 bases short and J 6 bases short, with 16 bases between. For the CDR3, the DNA is TGTGCCAGCAGCGTAGCCCCCGGGACTGTCCGCGAGCAGTACTTC. Translating gives CASSVAPGTVREQYF.

J is TRBJ1-6 and V is TRBV19; D is possibly TRBD1 (6 bases). The CDR3 consists of 14 residues. Germline values: CDR1 LNHDA, CDR2 SQIVND (reference sequence). V shed 5 bases and J shed 10 bases, with 15 bases lying between them. CDR3 loop: CASSPPGERSPLHF. The CDR3 coding sequence is TGTGCCAGTAGTCCTCCAGGGGAGAGGTCACCCCTCCACTTT.

The V gene is TRBV4-2, the J gene TRBJ2-3; D is possibly TRBD2 (6 bases). The CDR3 runs 17 residues. Germline V gives CDR1 LGHNA, CDR2 YNFKEQ. The germline V and J ends were trimmed by 1 base and 1 base, with 15 bases remaining between them. The chain's CDR3 is CASSQATGVFGTDTQYF. CDR3 bases: TGTGCCAGCAGCCAAGCGACGGGGGTTTTCGGCACAGATACGCAGTATTTT.

CDR3 DNA: TGTGCCAGCAGCTTGGGAGGGTCCCGTAGAACCTACGAGCAGTACTTC. This sequence encodes CASSLGGSRRTYEQYF. The chain combines TRBV7-2 with TRBJ2-7, with TRBD2 identical over 7 bases. Germline V gene sequence: CDR1 SGHTA, CDR2 FQGNSA. The CDR3 length is 16 residues. With V trimmed by 3 bases and J by 2 bases, 10 bases remained unmatched.

This sequence joins TRBV27 and TRBJ2-5; D gene ambiguous. CDR1 is MNHEY, CDR2 SMNVEV, per germline (reference sequence). The V end lost 2 bases, the J end lost 2 bases, and 6 bases lay between the germline ends. The CDR3 runs to 13 residues. DNA for the CDR3: TGTGCCAGCAGTTTAGGCAGACAAGAGACCCAGTACTTC. The encoded protein is CASSLGRQETQYF.

The chain is built from TRBV4-3 and TRBJ2-5; D is possibly TRBD2 (6 bases). Germline V gene lookup returns CDR1 LGHNA and CDR2 YSLEER. V gave up 0 bases and J gave up 1 base, with 9 bases separating them. This CDR3 has 15 residues. The CDR3 DNA reads as TGCGCCAGCAGCCAAGATCGCGGGACCCAAGAGACCCAGTACTTC. Translated: CASSQDRGTQETQYF.